This T cell receptor (beta chain) was captured in a study of blood T cells in healthy people across ages. V was clipped by 5 bases and J by 3 bases, with 20 bases between them. Germline V lookup: CDR1 SGHAT, CDR2 FQNNGV. The CDR3 has 17 residues. This clonotype was counted ten times or more. Its antigen is still unknown. Study conclusions and caveats: It was not known whether donors were CMV positive (a possible confounder of expanded clonotype changes). Age showed a roughly linear inverse relationship with TCR beta diversity per million T cells.

The donors, healthy Caucasians from Russia, were aged 6 to 90. Then a second PCR, running about 7 to 11 cycles, was carried out with a sample-barcoded 5' primer and a J-beta primer mix. No fewer than 3 million CDR3-containing paired-end reads came from each sample. TCRdb independently ran MiXCR on the 5' RACE reads; one entry per CDR3 protein. Among hundreds of thousands of distinct CDR3 sequences, around 54% were seen once, and the ten largest hold roughly 34%. This sequence was found in a man aged 60 to 75 in good health. The J gene is TRBJ2-1, the V gene TRBV11-2; TRBD2 is a possible D gene (7 bases). The specimen sequenced was blood. CDR3 in DNA: TGTGCCAGCAGCCCACTGATGGGCGGGGGCCGCTACAATGAGCAGTTCTTC. Protein product: CASSPLMGGGRYNEQFF. The whole variable domain, filled in from reference TRBV11-2 and TRBJ2-1, reads EAGVAQSPRYKIIEKRQSVAFWCNPISGHATLYWYQQILGQGPKLLIQFQNNGVVDDSQLPKDRFSAERLKGVDSTLKIQPAKLEDSAVYLCASSPLMGGGRYNEQFFGPGTRLTVL.